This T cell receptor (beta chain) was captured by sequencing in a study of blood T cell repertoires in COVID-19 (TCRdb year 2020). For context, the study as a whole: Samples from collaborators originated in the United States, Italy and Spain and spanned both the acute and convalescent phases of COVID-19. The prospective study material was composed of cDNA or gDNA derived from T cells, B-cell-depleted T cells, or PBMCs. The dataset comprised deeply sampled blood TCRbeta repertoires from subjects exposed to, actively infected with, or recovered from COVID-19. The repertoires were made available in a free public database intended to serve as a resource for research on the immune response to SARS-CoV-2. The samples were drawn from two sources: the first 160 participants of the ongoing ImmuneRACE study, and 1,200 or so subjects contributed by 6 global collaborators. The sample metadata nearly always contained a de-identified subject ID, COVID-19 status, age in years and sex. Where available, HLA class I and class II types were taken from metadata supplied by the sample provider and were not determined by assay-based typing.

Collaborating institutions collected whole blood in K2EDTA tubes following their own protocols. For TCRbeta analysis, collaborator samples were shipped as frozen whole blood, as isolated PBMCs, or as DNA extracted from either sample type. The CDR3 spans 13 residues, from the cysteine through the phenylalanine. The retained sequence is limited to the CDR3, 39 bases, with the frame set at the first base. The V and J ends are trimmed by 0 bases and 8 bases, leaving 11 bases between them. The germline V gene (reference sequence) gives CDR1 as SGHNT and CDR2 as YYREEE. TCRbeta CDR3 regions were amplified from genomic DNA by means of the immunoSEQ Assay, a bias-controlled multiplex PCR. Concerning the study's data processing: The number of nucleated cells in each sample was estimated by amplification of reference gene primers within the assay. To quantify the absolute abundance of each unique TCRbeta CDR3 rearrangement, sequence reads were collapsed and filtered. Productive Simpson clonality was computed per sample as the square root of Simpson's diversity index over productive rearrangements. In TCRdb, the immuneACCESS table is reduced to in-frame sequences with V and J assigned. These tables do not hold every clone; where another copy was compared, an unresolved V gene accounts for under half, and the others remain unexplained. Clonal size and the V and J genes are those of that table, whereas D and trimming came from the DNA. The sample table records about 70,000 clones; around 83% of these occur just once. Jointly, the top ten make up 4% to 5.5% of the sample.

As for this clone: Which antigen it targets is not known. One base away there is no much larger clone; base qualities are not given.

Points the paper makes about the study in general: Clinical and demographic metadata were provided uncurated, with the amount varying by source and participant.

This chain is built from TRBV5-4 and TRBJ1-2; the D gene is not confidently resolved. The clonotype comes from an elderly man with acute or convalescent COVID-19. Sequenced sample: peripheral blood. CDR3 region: CASSLDGIDGYTF. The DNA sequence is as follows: TGTGCCAGCAGCTTGGACGGGATTGACGGCTACACCTTC.